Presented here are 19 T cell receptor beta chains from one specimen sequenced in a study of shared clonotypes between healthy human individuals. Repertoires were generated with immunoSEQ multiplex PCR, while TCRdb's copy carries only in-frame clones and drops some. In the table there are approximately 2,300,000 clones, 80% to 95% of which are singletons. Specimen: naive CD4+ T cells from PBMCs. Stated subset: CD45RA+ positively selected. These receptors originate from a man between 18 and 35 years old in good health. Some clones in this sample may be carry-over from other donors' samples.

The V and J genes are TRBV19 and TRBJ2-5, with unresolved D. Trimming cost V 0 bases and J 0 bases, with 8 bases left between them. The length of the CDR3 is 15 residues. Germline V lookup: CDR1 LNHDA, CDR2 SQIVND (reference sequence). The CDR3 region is CASSIDLGYQETQYF. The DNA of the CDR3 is TGTGCCAGTAGTATAGATCTGGGGTACCAAGAGACCCAGTACTTC.

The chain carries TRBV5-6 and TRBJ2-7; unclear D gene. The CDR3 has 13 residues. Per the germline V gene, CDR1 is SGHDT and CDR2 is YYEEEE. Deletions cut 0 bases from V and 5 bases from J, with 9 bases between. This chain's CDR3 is CASSLAHSDEQYF. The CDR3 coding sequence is TGTGCCAGCAGCTTGGCACATTCTGACGAGCAGTACTTC.

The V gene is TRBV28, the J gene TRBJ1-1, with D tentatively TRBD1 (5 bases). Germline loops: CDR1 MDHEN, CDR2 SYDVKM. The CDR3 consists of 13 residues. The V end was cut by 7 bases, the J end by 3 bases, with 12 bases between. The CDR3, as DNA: TGTGCCAGCACCACGGGGGTCCACACTGAAGCTTTCTTT. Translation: CASTTGVHTEAFF.

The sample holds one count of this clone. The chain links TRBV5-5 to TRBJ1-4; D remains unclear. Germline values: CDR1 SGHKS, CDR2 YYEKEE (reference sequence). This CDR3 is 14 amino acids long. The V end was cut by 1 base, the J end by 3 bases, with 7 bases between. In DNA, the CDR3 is TGTGCCAGCAGCTTGCACAGCTCTAATGAAAAACTGTTTTTT. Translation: CASSLHSSNEKLFF. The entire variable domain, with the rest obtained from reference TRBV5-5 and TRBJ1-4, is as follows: DAGVTQSPTHLIKTRGQQVTLRCSPISGHKSVSWYQQVLGQGPQFIFQYYEKEERGRGNFPDRFSARQFPNYSSELNVNALLLGDSALYLCASSLHSSNEKLFFGSGTQLSVL.

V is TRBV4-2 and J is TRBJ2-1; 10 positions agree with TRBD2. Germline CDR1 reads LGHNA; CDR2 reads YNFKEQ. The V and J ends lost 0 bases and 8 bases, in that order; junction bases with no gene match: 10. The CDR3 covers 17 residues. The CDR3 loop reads CASSQEGLAGAGDEQFF. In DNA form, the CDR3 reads TGTGCCAGCAGCCAAGAAGGGCTAGCGGGAGCAGGCGATGAGCAGTTCTTC.

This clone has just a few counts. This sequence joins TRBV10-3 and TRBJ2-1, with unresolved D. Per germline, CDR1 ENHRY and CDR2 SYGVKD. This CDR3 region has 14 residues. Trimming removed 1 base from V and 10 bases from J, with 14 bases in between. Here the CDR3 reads CAISEFLGSIEQFF. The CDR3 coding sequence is TGTGCCATCAGTGAGTTCTTAGGGTCAATCGAGCAGTTCTTC.

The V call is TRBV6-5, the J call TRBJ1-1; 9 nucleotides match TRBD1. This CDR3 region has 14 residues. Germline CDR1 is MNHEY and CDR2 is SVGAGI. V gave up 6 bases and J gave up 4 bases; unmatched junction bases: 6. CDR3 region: CASRNYRGRTEAFF. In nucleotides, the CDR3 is TGTGCCAGCAGAAACTACAGGGGGCGCACTGAAGCTTTCTTT.

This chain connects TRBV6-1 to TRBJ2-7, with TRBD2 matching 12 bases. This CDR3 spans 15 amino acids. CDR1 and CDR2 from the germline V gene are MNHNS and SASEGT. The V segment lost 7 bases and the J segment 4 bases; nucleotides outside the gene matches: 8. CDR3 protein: CASKRTSGTEYEQYF. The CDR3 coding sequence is TGTGCCAGCAAGAGGACTAGCGGGACCGAATACGAGCAGTACTTC.

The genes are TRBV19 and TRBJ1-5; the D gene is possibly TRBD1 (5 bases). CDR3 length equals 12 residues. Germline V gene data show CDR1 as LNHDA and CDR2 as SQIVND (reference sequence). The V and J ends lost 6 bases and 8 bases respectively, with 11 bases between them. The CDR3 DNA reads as TGTGCCAGTAGCCAGGGTCTCAAGCCCCAGCATTTT. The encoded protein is CASSQGLKPQHF.

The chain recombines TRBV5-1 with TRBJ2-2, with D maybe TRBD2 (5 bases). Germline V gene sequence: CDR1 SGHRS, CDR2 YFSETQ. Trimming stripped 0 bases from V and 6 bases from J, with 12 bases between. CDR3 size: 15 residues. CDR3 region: CASSLGASKAGELFF. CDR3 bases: TGCGCCAGCAGCTTGGGGGCTAGCAAGGCCGGGGAGCTGTTTTTT.

CDR3 amino acids: CASSTTGVNTEAFF. CDR3 sequence (DNA): TGTGCCAGCAGCACGACAGGGGTAAACACTGAAGCTTTCTTT. The chain joins TRBV6-1 to TRBJ1-1; TRBD1 matches at 8 bases. The V gene's germline CDR1 is MNHNS and CDR2 SASEGT. The CDR3 length is 14 residues. With V trimmed by 6 bases and J by 2 bases, 5 bases remained unmatched.

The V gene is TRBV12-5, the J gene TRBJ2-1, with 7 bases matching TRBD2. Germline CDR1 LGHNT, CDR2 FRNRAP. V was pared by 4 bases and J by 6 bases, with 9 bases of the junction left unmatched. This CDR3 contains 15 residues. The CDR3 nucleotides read TGTGCTAGTGGTTATCGCTTAAGCGGGGCCAATGAGCAGTTCTTC. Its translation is CASGYRLSGANEQFF.

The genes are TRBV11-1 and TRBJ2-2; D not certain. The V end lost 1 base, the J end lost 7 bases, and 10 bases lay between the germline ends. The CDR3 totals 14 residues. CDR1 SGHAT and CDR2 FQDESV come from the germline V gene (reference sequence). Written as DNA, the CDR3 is TGTGCCAGCAGCTTAGATGGTGTCGGCGGGGAGCTGTTTTTT. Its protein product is CASSLDGVGGELFF.

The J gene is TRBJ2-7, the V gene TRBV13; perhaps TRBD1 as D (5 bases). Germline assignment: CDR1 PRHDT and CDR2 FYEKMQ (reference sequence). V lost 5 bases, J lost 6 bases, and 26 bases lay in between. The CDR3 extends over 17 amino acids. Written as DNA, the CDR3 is TGTGCCAGCAGCGCACCCTTCCCTGGCAGGGCGGCATCCGAGCAGTACTTC. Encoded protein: CASSAPFPGRAASEQYF.

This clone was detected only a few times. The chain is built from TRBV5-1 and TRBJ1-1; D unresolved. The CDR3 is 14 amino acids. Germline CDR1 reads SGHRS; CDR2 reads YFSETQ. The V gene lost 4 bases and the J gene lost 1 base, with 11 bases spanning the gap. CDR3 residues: CASSGGSRNTEAFF. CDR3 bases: TGCGCCAGCAGCGGCGGGTCCAGGAACACTGAAGCTTTCTTT.

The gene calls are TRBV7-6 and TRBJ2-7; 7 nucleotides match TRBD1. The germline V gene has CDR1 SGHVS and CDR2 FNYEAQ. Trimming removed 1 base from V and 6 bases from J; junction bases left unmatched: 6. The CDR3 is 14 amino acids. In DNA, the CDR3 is TGTGCCAGCAGCTTAGTAGCAGGGGGAAGCGAGCAGTACTTC. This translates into CASSLVAGGSEQYF.

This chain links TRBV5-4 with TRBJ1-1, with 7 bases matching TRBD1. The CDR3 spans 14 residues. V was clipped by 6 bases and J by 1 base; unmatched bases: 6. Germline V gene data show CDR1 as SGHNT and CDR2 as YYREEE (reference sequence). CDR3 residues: CASNLDRTNTEAFF. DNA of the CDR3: TGTGCCAGCAACCTGGACAGGACGAACACTGAAGCTTTCTTT.

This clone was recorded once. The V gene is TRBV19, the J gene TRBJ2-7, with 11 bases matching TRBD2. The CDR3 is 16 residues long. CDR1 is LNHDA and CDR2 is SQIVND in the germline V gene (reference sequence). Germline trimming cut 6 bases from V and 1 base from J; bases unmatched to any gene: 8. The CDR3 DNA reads TGTGCCAGTAGCAGGCAGGGACTAGCGGTTTCCTACGAGCAGTACTTC. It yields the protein CASSRQGLAVSYEQYF. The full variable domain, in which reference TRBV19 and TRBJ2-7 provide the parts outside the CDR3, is DGGITQSPKYLFRKEGQNVTLSCEQNLNHDAMYWYRQDPGQGLRLIYYSQIVNDFQKGDIAEGYSVSREKKESFPLTVTSAQKNPTAFYLCASSRQGLAVSYEQYFGPGTRLTVT.

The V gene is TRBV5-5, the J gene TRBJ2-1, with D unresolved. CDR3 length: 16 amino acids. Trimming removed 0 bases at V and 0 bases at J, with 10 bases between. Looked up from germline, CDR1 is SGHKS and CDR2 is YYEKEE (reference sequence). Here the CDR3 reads CASSLDGRISYNEQFF. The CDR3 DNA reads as TGTGCCAGCAGCTTGGATGGCAGAATCTCCTACAATGAGCAGTTCTTC.